The sequence of this T cell receptor (beta chain) was determined in a study of PD-L1 blockade in urothelial cancer (dated by TCRdb to about 2017). Describing the broader study: Every patient began therapy in 2014 and was given atezolizumab 1,200 mg intravenously every 3 weeks. Blood samples were analyzed 3 weeks after the start of treatment (second dose) and 6 weeks after the start of treatment. About 90% of the roughly 29 patients were identified as males with urothelial cancer of bladder origin, and a prior smoking history was reported by 18 of 29 patients. The study, an exploratory multi-omic analysis, examined somatic, immune and clinical correlates of response to PD-L1 blockade with atezolizumab in urothelial cancer. An ECOG performance status of 0 or 1 was recorded for the patients, and 0 to 3 prior chemotherapy regimens had been received by the patients. Eight or nine patients reached durable clinical benefit, while about 19 patients did not. Pretreatment blood TCR-seq was available for fewer than 30 patients, at least one posttreatment blood collection was obtained for approximately 25 patients, and tumor TCR-seq was available for approximately 25 patients. A median of around 150,000 T cells and fewer than 85,000 unique TCRs was obtained from blood samples, and a median clonality of approximately 0.08 was observed. In the same patients, whole exome sequencing and RNA sequencing of pretreatment tumors were performed in addition to TCR sequencing. Progression-free survival longer than 6 months counted as durable clinical benefit, and TCR features were additionally tested against both progression-free and overall survival. Pretreatment tumor samples, along with matched peripheral blood serially collected before and after atezolizumab treatment, were subjected to TCR sequencing.

The time point label, read with the paper, signifies: peripheral blood 6 weeks after treatment start. The cohort included some 30 patients with locally advanced or metastatic urothelial carcinoma who were treated at Memorial Sloan Kettering on a trial protocol. Peripheral blood mononuclear cells were collected pretreatment and during treatment, at between 1 and 8 total time points per patient. The Qiagen DNeasy Blood extraction kit was used to purify genomic DNA from total PBMCs and tumor samples. PBMCs were collected pretreatment and during treatment and were isolated and stored as previously described. Synthetic TCR analog templates were spiked into each PCR to estimate absolute template abundance from read counts. TCRbeta CDR3 regions were amplified from genomic DNA with bias-controlled V and J gene primers using the immunoSEQ assay. Sequencing of rearranged TCRbeta segments was done at approximately 20X coverage. Processing in the source paper ran as follows. Clustering was used to correct sequencing errors, and CDR3s were annotated against IMGT to assign V, D and J genes. Downstream analyses used only productive TCRbeta rearrangements, leaving out any out-of-frame or stop-codon sequences. To compute clonality, Shannon entropy was normalized by the log of the number of unique productive sequences and then subtracted from one. Fisher's exact test with Benjamini-Hochberg correction, at a threshold of adjusted p below 0.01, was used to find clones that differed between time points or between blood and tumor. TCRdb took this table from immuneACCESS and kept in-frame rearrangements with V and J called. Such tables lack part of the clones; where checked against another copy, unresolved V genes explain under half of the gap, and the rest is unexplained. V, J and clone size were drawn from that table, and D and trimming were deduced from the DNA. A total of 29,000 or so clones appear in this sample, 79% of them only once. The top ten hold about 3.5% of the sample.

This clone was seen once. Its binding antigen is unknown. The record has no base qualities; no much larger clone is one base away. What the study reported, not specific to this receptor: A pretreatment peripheral blood TCR clonality below the median was linked to improved progression-free and overall survival. Because the sample size was small (n = 29) and many of the analyses were exploratory, the results are meant to be hypothesis-generating. Patients with durable benefit showed greater expansion of tumor-associated TCR clones in peripheral blood 3 weeks after starting treatment (n of about 20, p = 0.022).

Sequenced here: PBMCs, sampled around atezolizumab (anti-PD-L1) treatment. This receptor was identified in a man between 65 and 80 years old with urothelial cancer.

DNA sequence: TGTGCCAGCAGTCGACTGGGGGGGACTGAAGCTTTCTTT. Translated, this is CASSRLGGTEAFF. The chain links TRBV6-1 with TRBJ1-1; TRBD1 is perhaps the D gene, given 5 matching bases. The germline V gene yields MNHNS for CDR1 and SASEGT for CDR2. V is pared back by 5 bases and J by 5 bases, with 12 bases lying between the germline termini. Taken from cysteine to phenylalanine, the CDR3 has 13 residues. Only the CDR3 region is kept as DNA, spanning 39 bases read in frame from base 1.